Shown below are 28 T cell receptor beta chains from a single sample sequenced in a study of preoperative IRX-2 immunotherapy in early breast cancer. Profiling relied on immunoSEQ multiplex PCR, and the TCRdb table lists in-frame clones only, not all of them. Among 60,000 or so clones, roughly 95% were seen once, and the ten largest hold roughly 1.5%. The treatment denotes: preoperative locoregional IRX-2 cytokine immunotherapy. Collection of the sample occurred from a patient treated with IRX-2 immunotherapy. The receptors were gathered from a human donor with breast cancer.

This sequence joins TRBV19 and TRBJ1-2; D is perhaps TRBD1 (5 bases). Germline CDR1 is LNHDA and CDR2 is SQIVND (reference sequence). V was cut by 0 bases and J by 4 bases, with 12 bases left in between. CDR3 size: 15 residues. CDR3 loop: CASSIDLTEFYGYTF. In DNA, the CDR3 is TGTGCCAGTAGTATAGATCTGACAGAGTTCTATGGCTACACCTTC.

The rearrangement joins TRBV5-4 to TRBJ1-2; D unclear. The germline V and J ends were trimmed by 0 bases and 4 bases, with 19 bases remaining between them. The V gene's germline CDR1 is SGHNT and CDR2 YYREEE (reference sequence). This CDR3 comprises 17 residues. As DNA, the CDR3 is TGTGCCAGCAGCTTGGAGGTAGTCGTGAAGGGAGTCTATGGCTACACCTTC. It is translated as CASSLEVVVKGVYGYTF.

V is TRBV30 and J is TRBJ1-2, with D possibly matching TRBD1 (6 bases). Looked up from germline, CDR1 is GTSNPN and CDR2 is SVGIG (reference sequence). V lost 5 bases and J lost 7, with 11 bases in between. The CDR3 loop spans 11 amino acids. For the CDR3, the DNA is TGTGCCTGGGCTCCCAGGGGTGGCTACACCTTC. Amino acid sequence: CAWAPRGGYTF.

The gene calls are TRBV14 and TRBJ1-3; no definite D call. CDR1 is SGHDN, CDR2 FVKESK, per germline. The V end was cut by 0 bases, the J end by 0 bases, with 9 bases between. The CDR3 sequence is 16 residues long. Here the CDR3 reads CASSQDLGGSGNTIYF. CDR3 DNA: TGTGCCAGCAGCCAAGACCTGGGCGGCTCTGGAAACACCATATATTTT.

The chain links TRBV27 to TRBJ1-5, with 9 bases aligning to TRBD1. V was clipped by 5 bases and J by 6 bases; unmatched bases: 11. CDR3 length equals 16 residues. Looked up from germline, CDR1 is MNHEY and CDR2 is SMNVEV (reference sequence). CDR3 region: CASSPRDRVFAQPQHF. CDR3 nucleotides: TGTGCCAGCAGTCCCCGGGACAGGGTTTTTGCTCAGCCCCAGCATTTT.

The chain links TRBV19 to TRBJ2-1; 9 bases agree with TRBD1. V lost 8 bases, J lost 8 bases, and 13 bases stayed unmatched. This CDR3 contains 15 residues. Germline values: CDR1 LNHDA, CDR2 SQIVND (reference sequence). In nucleotides, the CDR3 is TGTGCCAGTCGGGTTTCGGGACAGGGCTTCTATGAGCAGTTCTTC. Protein product: CASRVSGQGFYEQFF.

The chain employs TRBV5-1 and TRBJ1-5; tentatively, D is TRBD1 (5 bases). Looked up from germline, CDR1 is SGHRS and CDR2 is YFSETQ. The CDR3 contains 15 residues. The V gene lost 4 bases and the J gene lost 5 bases, with 16 bases spanning the gap. The CDR3 nucleotides read TGCGCCAGCAGCCATTCCGGGACCCACGATCAGCCCCAGCATTTT. Translated, it gives CASSHSGTHDQPQHF.

This chain uses TRBV9 with TRBJ1-2; D is perhaps TRBD1 (6 bases). Trimming took off 0 bases at V and 4 bases at J, with 19 bases between the two ends. Germline V gene lookup returns CDR1 SGDLS and CDR2 YYNGEE. This CDR3 is 17 amino acids long. The CDR3 loop reads CASSVGADSYLLYGYTF. The CDR3 nucleotides read TGTGCCAGCAGCGTAGGAGCGGACAGTTACCTCCTCTATGGCTACACCTTC.

In this sample, this clone turned up once. The V and J genes are TRBV19 and TRBJ2-2; 9 positions match TRBD2. From germline, CDR1 is LNHDA and CDR2 SQIVND (reference sequence). The V gene end was trimmed by 2 bases and the J gene end by 5 bases; junction bases not matched to a gene: 6. The CDR3 is made up of 16 amino acids. CDR3: CASSITRAGGTGELFF. CDR3 DNA sequence: TGTGCCAGTAGTATAACACGAGCGGGAGGAACCGGGGAGCTGTTTTTT.

By sample share, this clone is medium-sized. This chain uses TRBV10-3 with TRBJ2-7; 12 positions agree with TRBD1. The CDR3 length is 16 residues. Unmatched junction bases numbered 8, after V lost 3 bases and J lost 5 bases. Germline loops: CDR1 ENHRY, CDR2 SYGVKD. The CDR3, as DNA: TGTGCCATCAGTGACCCGGGGGGACAGGGGGCGGACGAGCAGTACTTC. Translation gives CAISDPGGQGADEQYF.

This chain connects TRBV7-9 to TRBJ1-2; D remains unclear. Germline-derived CDR1 and CDR2 are SEHNR and FQNEAQ (reference sequence). The CDR3 length is 15 residues. The V and J ends lost 9 bases and 2 bases respectively, with 19 bases between them. CDR3 sequence: CASRLAGRMNYGYTF. In nucleotides, the CDR3 is TGTGCCAGTCGGTTAGCGGGCAGGATGAACTATGGCTACACCTTC.

Only one count was recorded for this clone. This rearrangement joins TRBV18 to TRBJ1-1; D not resolved. The V gene lost 3 bases and the J gene lost 6 bases, with 23 bases spanning the gap. The length of the CDR3 is 17 residues. CDR1 is KGHSH and CDR2 is LQKENI in the germline V gene. This CDR3 is CASSPTPPHGRGAEAFF. The CDR3 nucleotides read TGTGCCAGCTCACCGACCCCCCCCCACGGGAGAGGCGCTGAAGCTTTCTTT.

V gene TRBV29-1 combines with J gene TRBJ2-1; the match to TRBD1 covers 12 bases. Germline CDR1 and CDR2: SQVTM and ANQGSEA. This CDR3 has 15 amino acids. Trimming took 6 bases from V and 8 from J; bases not matched to a gene: 11. Here the CDR3 DNA reads TGCAGCGTCCCCCACTGGGACAGGGGGCTTGATGAGCAGTTCTTC. Its protein product is CSVPHWDRGLDEQFF.

The chain employs TRBV7-3 and TRBJ2-1; TRBD2 agrees at 8 bases. CDR3 length: 14 residues. After removal of 2 bases from V and 8 bases from J, the junction contained 5 bases not matched to a gene. The V gene's germline CDR1 is SGHTA and CDR2 FQGTGA. In nucleotides, the CDR3 is TGTGCCAGCAGCTTATACGGGAGGGCCGATGAGCAGTTCTTC. This translates into CASSLYGRADEQFF.

The J gene is TRBJ2-1, the V gene TRBV5-6, with a weak D call TRBD2 (5 bases). This CDR3 has 15 amino acids. Trimming cost V 4 bases and J 2 bases, with 13 bases left between them. Germline loops: CDR1 SGHDT, CDR2 YYEEEE. The CDR3 region is CASSKTTTPYNEQFF. CDR3 sequence (DNA): TGTGCCAGCAGCAAGACTACAACGCCCTACAATGAGCAGTTCTTC.

CDR3 loop: CASSDSSRSRGAKNIQYF. As DNA, the CDR3 is TGCGCCAGCAGTGACTCGTCCCGGTCGAGGGGAGCCAAAAACATTCAGTACTTC. The rearrangement uses TRBV23-1 and TRBJ2-4; D may match TRBD1 or TRBD2 (5 bases each). TRBV23-1 is marked as an open reading frame, function uncertain. Trimming removed 5 bases at V and 0 bases at J, with 20 bases between. This CDR3 contains 18 residues.

The chain joins TRBV7-9 to TRBJ1-3; D uncertain. Between the trimmed V and J ends, which lost 3 bases and 10 bases, there was a span of 13 bases. Per the germline V gene, CDR1 is SEHNR and CDR2 is FQNEAQ (reference sequence). This CDR3 region has 13 residues. The CDR3 sequence is CASSFAGIQTIYF. In DNA, the CDR3 is TGTGCCAGCAGCTTTGCGGGGATTCAAACCATATATTTT.

The rearrangement uses TRBV6-6 and TRBJ1-1; perhaps TRBD1 as D (5 bases). Between the trimmed V and J ends, which lost 6 bases and 0 bases, there was a span of 17 bases. Germline V gene lookup returns CDR1 MNHNY and CDR2 SVGAGI (reference sequence). The CDR3 runs to 16 residues. CDR3 loop: CASSTGHQIMNTEAFF. The CDR3 DNA follows: TGTGCCAGCAGCACCGGACACCAAATAATGAACACTGAAGCTTTCTTT.

This chain uses TRBV14 with TRBJ2-1, with TRBD2 identical over 9 bases. The CDR3 extends over 16 amino acids. Germline-derived CDR1 and CDR2 are SGHDN and FVKESK. The V segment lost 1 base and the J segment 6 bases; nucleotides outside the gene matches: 7. The CDR3 DNA follows: TGTGCCAGCAGCCAAGGGCGGCTAGCGGGGCTCAATGAGCAGTTCTTC. It specifies CASSQGRLAGLNEQFF.

This clone appeared a few times. V gene TRBV2 combines with J gene TRBJ2-3, with unresolved D. The germline V gene has CDR1 SNHLY and CDR2 FYNNEI. CDR3 size: 13 residues. Trimming shortened V by 7 bases and J by 2 bases, and 10 bases separated the two germline ends. The CDR3 protein is CASNGVFTDTQYF. The CDR3 nucleotides are TGTGCCAGCAATGGTGTCTTCACAGATACGCAGTATTTT.

The rearrangement uses TRBV5-4 and TRBJ2-3, with D tentatively TRBD1 (7 bases). Germline V gene sequence: CDR1 SGHNT, CDR2 YYREEE (reference sequence). The V and J ends lost 4 bases and 4 bases respectively, with 16 bases between them. The CDR3 extends over 15 amino acids. CDR3 coding DNA: TGTGCCAGCAGCCGTCGGACAGGAGGGTCAGATACGCAGTATTTT. As protein: CASSRRTGGSDTQYF.

CDR3 sequence reads: CASSLAGGGVQETQYF. CDR3 sequence (DNA): TGTGCCAGCAGCTTAGCCGGCGGAGGGGTCCAAGAGACCCAGTACTTC. This chain uses TRBV7-3 with TRBJ2-5; D possibly corresponds to TRBD2 (6 bases). In germline, CDR1 is SGHTA, CDR2 FQGTGA. V lost 2 bases and J lost 1, with 14 bases in between. This CDR3 is 16 amino acids long.

The chain employs TRBV7-2 and TRBJ2-7; D gene uncertain. V was clipped by 5 bases and J by 5 bases, with 13 bases between them. This CDR3 comprises 13 residues. CDR1 and CDR2 (germline): SGHTA, FQGNSA. CDR3 amino acids: CASSNGPWDEQYF. The CDR3, as DNA: TGTGCCAGCAGCAACGGGCCCTGGGACGAGCAGTACTTC.

The genes are TRBV4-1 and TRBJ1-3, with 10 bases aligning to TRBD1. The CDR3 consists of 16 residues. V was pared by 4 bases and J by 4 bases, with 7 bases of the junction left unmatched. The germline gives CDR1 MGHRA, CDR2 YSYEKL. CDR3 in DNA: TGCGCCAGCAGCCCACCCGGGACAGGGGTAGGAAACACCATATATTTT. Its protein is CASSPPGTGVGNTIYF.

The rearrangement links TRBV5-4 to TRBJ2-2; 7 bases match TRBD2. The V gene's germline CDR1 is SGHNT and CDR2 YYREEE (reference sequence). Unmatched junction bases numbered 7, after V lost 3 bases and J lost 5 bases. The CDR3 has 15 amino acids. CDR3 sequence: CASSWGGMWTGELFF. The CDR3 nucleotides read TGTGCCAGCAGCTGGGGGGGTATGTGGACCGGGGAGCTGTTTTTT.

The CDR3 DNA follows: TGCGCCAGCAGCCAGTCGGGGACTAGCCGTGATACGCAGTATTTT. Protein sequence: CASSQSGTSRDTQYF. J is TRBJ2-3 and V is TRBV4-1; 9 nucleotides agree with TRBD2. V trimming: 3 bases; J trimming: 6 bases; junction bases outside the gene matches: 7. The CDR3 is made up of 15 amino acids. Germline CDR1 and CDR2: MGHRA and YSYEKL.

The chain is built from TRBV21-1 and TRBJ2-5; the D call in the table, TRBD2, was not verified against the DNA. TRBV21-1 is a recognized pseudogene. The CDR3 is 18 amino acids. The CDR3 DNA follows: TGTGCCAGCAGCCCCCGATGCCGTCGGCGGGAGAGGTGGGAGACCCAGTACTTC. It codes for CASSPRCRRRERWETQYF.

The chain links TRBV7-2 to TRBJ1-3; D gene ambiguous. The CDR3 spans 13 residues. V lost 5 bases and J 3 bases, leaving 8 bases between the germline ends. Germline V CDR1 and CDR2: SGHTA, FQGNSA. In nucleotides, the CDR3 is TGTGCCAGCAGCGCCTCGATTGGAAACACCATATATTTT. Protein sequence: CASSASIGNTIYF. Drawing the rest from reference TRBV7-2 and TRBJ1-3, the complete variable domain is GAGVSQSPSNKVTEKGKDVELRCDPISGHTALYWYRQSLGQGLEFLIYFQGNSAPDKSGLPSDRFSAERTGGSVSTLTIQRTQQEDSAVYLCASSASIGNTIYFGEGSWLTVV.